These 10 T cell receptor beta chains were all obtained from the same sample, sequenced in a study of post-analysis software for immune sequencing data. Antigens for these TCRs are unknown. Broader study findings: Included in a set of about 5 TRBV segments more frequent in patients than controls were TRBV5-6, TRBV5-1 and TRBV20-1.

Researchers reported that TCR beta cDNA libraries carried unique molecular identifiers. TCRdb reanalysed the PCR reads using MiXCR and keeps one entry per CDR3 protein. The table has approximately 360,000 distinct CDR3 sequences, less than 40% seen once. Sequenced: blood. The source of these receptors is a girl between 5 and 17 years old with multiple sclerosis.

This clonotype was counted a few times. V gene TRBV20-1 combines with J gene TRBJ2-1; TRBD2 agrees at 8 bases. Germline V CDR1 and CDR2: DFQATT, SNEGSKA (reference sequence). The CDR3 covers 18 residues. The junction had 14 bases not matched to a gene; V was cut back by 2 bases and J by 2 bases. The CDR3 spells CSARQVLAASGPYNEQFF. The CDR3, as DNA: TGCAGTGCTAGACAGGTACTAGCGGCGTCGGGGCCCTACAATGAGCAGTTCTTC.

The chain joins TRBV9 to TRBJ1-2, with TRBD1 matching 7 bases. The CDR3 totals 16 residues. The germline gives CDR1 SGDLS, CDR2 YYNGEE. J lost 2 bases, V lost 0 bases, and 7 bases had no gene match. The CDR3 nucleotides are TGTGCCAGCAGCGTAGGAGGGAGACAGGGAAACTATGGCTACACCTTC. It encodes CASSVGGRQGNYGYTF.

The chain uses TRBV20-1 and TRBJ2-1; 7 bases map to TRBD2. The CDR3 has 14 residues. V was clipped by 3 bases and J by 6 bases; unmatched bases: 8. The germline CDR1 and CDR2 sequences are DFQATT and SNEGSKA (reference sequence). The DNA for the CDR3 is TGCAGTGCTAGGAAAATAGGACTAGGCAATGAGCAGTTCTTC. Encoded protein: CSARKIGLGNEQFF.

V is TRBV12-3 or TRBV12-4 and J is TRBJ2-3, with D perhaps TRBD2 (7 bases). The ends were cut back, 5 bases at V and 3 bases at J, with 12 bases in the middle. The CDR3 contains 14 residues. The CDR3 protein is CASSGGGVTDTQYF. The CDR3 nucleotides read TGTGCCAGCAGTGGAGGGGGGGTGACAGATACGCAGTATTTT.

The chain has TRBV3-1 and TRBJ2-5, with D possibly TRBD2 on 6 matching bases. The V end was cut by 7 bases, the J end by 2 bases, with 17 bases between. This CDR3 spans 15 amino acids. Germline CDR1 is LGHDT and CDR2 is YNNKEL (reference sequence). The CDR3 spells CASNRRDRSQETQYF. In DNA form, the CDR3 reads TGTGCCAGCAACCGGCGGGACCGGAGTCAAGAGACCCAGTACTTC.

The table lists this clonotype with many counts. The chain recombines TRBV4-2 with TRBJ2-3, with D perhaps TRBD2 (5 bases). V lost 4 bases, J lost 3 bases, and 8 bases lay in between. CDR1 and CDR2 from the germline V gene are LGHNA and YNFKEQ. The CDR3 is made up of 13 amino acids. The CDR3 nucleotides are TGTGCCAGCAGCCGAGGACTGACAGATACGCAGTATTTT. Amino acids: CASSRGLTDTQYF.

This chain uses TRBV4-1 with TRBJ2-3; perhaps TRBD2 as D (6 bases). The V gene's germline CDR1 is MGHRA and CDR2 YSYEKL. V lost 3 bases and J lost 2, with 24 bases in between. The CDR3 runs to 19 residues. The CDR3 nucleotides are TGCGCCAGCAGCCATATACGGGGCTTCGTCGCTAGCGCCACAGATACGCAGTATTTT. Its protein is CASSHIRGFVASATDTQYF.

This clonotype appeared a few times. The chain carries TRBV7-9 and TRBJ2-1, with TRBD2 matching over 9 bases. Looked up from germline, CDR1 is SEHNR and CDR2 is FQNEAQ (reference sequence). V was pared by 1 base and J by 7 bases, with 8 bases of the junction left unmatched. The CDR3 consists of 16 residues. The CDR3 region is CASSLVTSGPGNEQFF. DNA for the CDR3: TGTGCCAGCAGCTTAGTGACTAGCGGCCCAGGGAATGAGCAGTTCTTC.

The sample holds a few counts of this clonotype. The rearrangement uses TRBV7-2 and TRBJ2-1, with 9 bases that match TRBD2. Per the germline V gene, CDR1 is SGHTA and CDR2 is FQGNSA. There are 15 residues in the CDR3. Germline trimming cut 5 bases from V and 5 bases from J; bases unmatched to any gene: 7. The CDR3 sequence is CASSMSGGTHNEQFF. CDR3 nucleotides: TGTGCCAGCAGCATGAGCGGGGGGACACACAATGAGCAGTTCTTC.

This clonotype was counted between two and nine times. The CDR3 here is CASSSRDTDEQYF. Here the CDR3 DNA reads TGTGCCAGCAGCTCCAGGGACACTGACGAGCAGTACTTC. The chain is built from TRBV7-9 and TRBJ2-4, with D possibly matching TRBD1 (6 bases). The J call may be incorrect, as the DNA end agrees better with TRBJ2-7. The CDR3 is 13 amino acids. Germline CDR1 is SEHNR and CDR2 is FQNEAQ (reference sequence).